The entry below gives a single T cell receptor beta chain sequence along with its context. The antigen remains undetermined. This entry comes from a study of cytomegalovirus exposure and HLA in healthy donors. PCR amplification relied on 60 Vbeta primers (plus 13 Jbeta primers). Method: immunoSEQ multiplex PCR; TCRdb's copy keeps in-frame clones and lacks some. Of just over 95,000 clones in the sample, about four fifths were seen once. This CDR3 comprises 17 residues. From germline, CDR1 is SGHTA and CDR2 FQGTGA. V shed 10 bases, J shed 8 bases, and the junction held 14 bases outside the gene matches. Overall study results and limits: A later analysis reportedly found that, within productive TCRs, an Asian-associated ancestry cluster had fewer N-insertions than the mean observed across the approximately 660 donors.

The gene calls are TRBV7-3 and TRBJ2-1, with TRBD2 matching over 16 bases. The TCR sequence derives from a woman aged 35 to 49 in good health and CMV-seropositive. The sample comprised PBMCs. The CDR3: CANYGTSGRAGDYEQFF. In DNA form, the CDR3 reads TGTGCCAACTACGGGACTAGCGGGAGGGCCGGGGACTATGAGCAGTTCTTC.